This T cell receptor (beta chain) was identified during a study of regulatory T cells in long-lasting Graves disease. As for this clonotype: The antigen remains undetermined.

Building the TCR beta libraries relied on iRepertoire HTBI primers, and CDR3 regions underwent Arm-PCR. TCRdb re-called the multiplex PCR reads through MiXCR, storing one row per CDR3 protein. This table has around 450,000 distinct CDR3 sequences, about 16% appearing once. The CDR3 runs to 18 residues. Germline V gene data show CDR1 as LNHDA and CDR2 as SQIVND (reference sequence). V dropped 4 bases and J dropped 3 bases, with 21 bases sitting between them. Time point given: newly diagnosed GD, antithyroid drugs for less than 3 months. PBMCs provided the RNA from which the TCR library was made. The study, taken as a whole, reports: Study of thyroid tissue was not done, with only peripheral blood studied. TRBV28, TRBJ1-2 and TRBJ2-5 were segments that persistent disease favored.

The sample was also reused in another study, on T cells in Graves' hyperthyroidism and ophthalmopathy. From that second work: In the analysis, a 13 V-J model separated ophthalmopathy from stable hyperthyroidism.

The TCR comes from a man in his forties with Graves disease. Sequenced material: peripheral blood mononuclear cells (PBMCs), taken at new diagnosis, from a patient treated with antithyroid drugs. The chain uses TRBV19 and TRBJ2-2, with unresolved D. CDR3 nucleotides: TGTGCCAGTAGTACCCTCTATCGCAGGTCTGGAGACACCGGGGAGCTGTTTTTT. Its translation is CASSTLYRRSGDTGELFF.